This record covers a single TCR beta chain. A junction boundary mismatches the germline segment, possibly from a read error. This sample stems from a study of technical replicates of blood from a handful of donors. The CDR3 runs 16 residues. Looked up from germline, CDR1 is SSHAT and CDR2 is FNYEAQ (reference sequence). The repertoire was sequenced with immunoSEQ multiplex PCR; TCRdb's copy has only in-frame clones and lacks some. This table holds 95,000 to 100,000 clones, 96% found once. The sequence came from a human donor in good health. V usage is TRBV7-7 and J usage is TRBJ2-1; 12 bases align to TRBD2. Sequenced input: T cells isolated from PBMCs. In DNA, the CDR3 is TGTGCTAGCAGCCCATTCCTAGCGGGGGGGCCCAATGAGCAGTTCTTC. Translating gives CASSPFLAGGPNEQFF.